This T cell receptor (beta chain) was obtained from a study of T cells expressing NK-cell markers. The authors generated TCR beta cDNA through 5'RACE template switching with UMIs. From its re-call of the 5' RACE reads, TCRdb lists each CDR3 protein once, without DNA. The sample totals hundreds of thousands of distinct CDR3 sequences; its top ten clones hold about 3.6%. The germline V gene has CDR1 SGHRS and CDR2 YFSETQ. CDR3 length: 14 residues. The chain uses TRBV5-1 and TRBJ1-4. Specimen: blood T cells: a sorted CD56 or NKG2C T cell subset, CD4+ or CD8+ T cells, or bulk PBMC T cells (not recorded which). This receptor was identified in a man between 18 and 29 years old in good health. CDR3 region: CASSLAGSNEKLFF.